The rows below give T cell receptor beta chains drawn from one sample of a study of T cells after posttransplantation cyclophosphamide. Method: immunoSEQ multiplex PCR; TCRdb's copy keeps in-frame clones and lacks some. The sample yields some 37,000 clones, without any singletons. Sequencing used PBMCs. Receptors were obtained from a girl between 10 and 17 years old in good health, CMV-negative, and a related stem cell transplant donor. CDR3s include the opening cysteine and the closing phenylalanine or tryptophan. D genes are given only for firm matches. A row's size may be missing; if present it is once, few, many or a size class.

>many|TRBV15|TRBD2|TRBJ2-1
CATSRDVRLASYNEQFF
TGTGCCACCAGCAGAGATGTGAGACTAGCGAGTTACAATGAGCAGTTCTTC
>-|TRBV7-2|-|TRBJ2-3
CASSPYTDTQYF
TGTGCCAGCAGCCCCTACACAGATACGCAGTATTTT
>many|TRBV7-2|TRBD2|TRBJ2-1
CASSLAGLAYNEQFF
TGTGCCAGCAGCTTAGCGGGACTAGCGTACAATGAGCAGTTCTTC
>many|TRBV10-2|-|TRBJ1-1
CASSVGGTEAFF
TGCGCCAGCAGTGTCGGGGGAACTGAAGCTTTCTTT
>-|TRBV6-6|TRBD1|TRBJ1-4
CASSSKGAQVEKLFF
TGTGCCAGCAGCTCTAAGGGGGCTCAGGTTGAAAAACTGTTTTTT
>many|TRBV27|-|TRBJ1-5
CASSFPGQPQHF
TGTGCCAGCAGTTTCCCGGGTCAGCCCCAGCATTTT
>-|TRBV28|TRBD1|TRBJ1-4
CASSRNAGTGVEKLFF
TGTGCCAGCAGTCGTAATGCCGGGACAGGGGTCGAAAAACTGTTTTTT
>many|TRBV6-5|-|TRBJ2-7
CASRIGQVGGEQYF
TGTGCCAGCAGGATAGGACAGGTCGGAGGGGAGCAGTACTTC
>many|TRBV2|TRBD2|TRBJ2-1
CASSLGLAGNEQFF
TGTGCCAGCAGTTTGGGACTAGCGGGCAATGAGCAGTTCTTC
>-|TRBV4-1|TRBD1|TRBJ2-7
CASSQPGQGTYEQYF
TGCGCCAGCAGCCAACCGGGACAGGGCACCTACGAGCAGTACTTC
>many|TRBV6-6|-|TRBJ1-1
CASIDSTMNTEAFF
TGTGCCAGCATCGACAGCACCATGAACACTGAAGCTTTCTTT
>many|TRBV5-6|TRBD1|TRBJ2-5
CASSWLGQQETQYF
TGTGCCAGCAGCTGGCTGGGACAGCAAGAGACCCAGTACTTC
>-|TRBV27|-|TRBJ2-1
CASSLTLGTSLYNEQFF
TGTGCCAGCAGTTTAACCCTAGGGACTTCTCTCTACAATGAGCAGTTCTTC
>few|TRBV6-1|-|TRBJ1-4
CASRRGRQAEKLFF
TGTGCCAGCAGGAGGGGCCGACAGGCTGAAAAACTGTTTTTT
>many|TRBV6-1|-|TRBJ2-7
CASPSRDYEQYF
TGTGCCAGCCCGTCGAGGGACTACGAGCAGTACTTC
>many|TRBV28|-|TRBJ2-1
CASSFPYTGNDNEQFF
TGTGCCAGCAGTTTCCCGTATACAGGGAACGACAATGAGCAGTTCTTC
>many|TRBV7-2|TRBD2|TRBJ2-5
CASSLVAGRQETQYF
TGTGCCAGCAGCTTAGTAGCGGGACGGCAAGAGACCCAGTACTTC
>many|TRBV19|-|TRBJ1-1
CASSTGVPNTEAFF
TGTGCCAGTAGTACGGGGGTCCCCAACACTGAAGCTTTCTTT
>many|TRBV7-8|TRBD1|TRBJ2-2
CASSFETGATGELFF
TGTGCCAGCAGCTTTGAGACAGGGGCCACCGGGGAGCTGTTTTTT
>many|TRBV29-1|TRBD1|TRBJ1-5
CSVAGTAAAQPQHF
TGCAGCGTAGCCGGGACAGCGGCGGCTCAGCCCCAGCATTTT
>-|TRBV27|-|TRBJ1-2
CASSLGANYGYTF
TGTGCCAGCAGTTTAGGGGCGAACTATGGCTACACCTTC
>many|TRBV5-8|-|TRBJ2-7
CASSSGTFASSYEQYF
TGTGCCAGCAGCTCCGGGACATTCGCGAGCTCCTACGAGCAGTACTTC
>many|TRBV28|TRBD1|TRBJ1-3
CASSPHPSGQGAYTIYF
TGTGCCAGCAGTCCACACCCATCGGGACAGGGGGCTTACACCATATATTTT
>-|TRBV9|-|TRBJ2-7
CASSPEGGEGSYEQYF
TGTGCCAGCAGCCCAGAGGGCGGGGAAGGAAGCTACGAGCAGTACTTC
>few|TRBV9|-|TRBJ2-4
CASSVQTGPQNIQYF
TGTGCCAGCAGCGTACAGACAGGACCCCAAAACATTCAGTACTTC
>many|TRBV7-2|-|TRBJ1-5
CASSLVAGAAQPQHF
TGTGCCAGCAGCTTAGTTGCAGGGGCGGCTCAGCCCCAGCATTTT
>few|TRBV30|TRBD1|TRBJ2-3
CAWGRSRQGPTDTQYF
TGTGCCTGGGGGAGGTCCCGACAGGGGCCCACAGATACGCAGTATTTT
>many|TRBV30|-|TRBJ1-4
CAWSHNRAGNEKLFF
TGTGCCTGGAGCCATAACAGGGCCGGTAATGAAAAACTGTTTTTT
>many|TRBV15|-|TRBJ1-4
CATSRALFRDEKLFF
TGTGCCACCAGCAGGGCCCTTTTTCGGGATGAAAAACTGTTTTTT
>many|TRBV4-1|TRBD1|TRBJ2-3
CASSQLGTGFTDTQYF
TGCGCCAGCAGCCAACTCGGGACAGGCTTCACAGATACGCAGTATTTT
>-|TRBV28|TRBD1|TRBJ1-5
CASSSPGGVQPQHF
TGTGCCAGCAGTTCCCCAGGGGGCGTTCAGCCCCAGCATTTT
>many|TRBV27|TRBD2|TRBJ2-7
CASSLTSGYEQYF
TGTGCCAGCAGTTTGACTAGCGGCTACGAGCAGTACTTC
>many|TRBV10-1|-|TRBJ1-1
CASRLDSGTEAFF
TGCGCCAGCAGGCTCGATAGCGGCACTGAAGCTTTCTTT
>many|TRBV5-1|TRBD2|TRBJ2-7
CASSSPGREAYEQYF
TGCGCCAGCAGCTCCCCCGGGCGGGAGGCGTACGAGCAGTACTTC
>many|TRBV18|-|TRBJ2-7
CASSRTGYSYEQYF
TGTGCCAGCTCGCGAACAGGATACTCCTACGAGCAGTACTTC
>many|TRBV29-1|-|TRBJ2-3
CSVVASTDTQYF
TGCAGCGTTGTGGCTAGCACAGATACGCAGTATTTT
>many|TRBV14|TRBD2|TRBJ2-1
CASSKASGGGPWMVF
TGTGCCAGCAGCAAAGCTAGCGGGGGGGGTCCGTGGATGGTCTTC
>many|TRBV9|-|TRBJ2-7
CASSVGAGDYEQYF
TGTGCCAGCAGCGTAGGGGCAGGCGACTACGAGCAGTACTTC
>many|TRBV11-2|TRBD1|TRBJ2-3
CASRGTGATDTQYF
TGTGCCAGCCGCGGGACAGGGGCCACAGATACGCAGTATTTT
>many|TRBV28|-|TRBJ1-3
CASSLSPGATGNTIYF
TGTGCCAGCAGTTTATCCCCAGGGGCGACTGGAAACACCATATATTTT
>few|TRBV29-1|-|TRBJ1-1
CSVPQGNEAFF
TGCAGCGTTCCTCAGGGTAACGAAGCTTTCTTT
>many|TRBV19|-|TRBJ1-1
CASSAPAGAFF
TGTGCCAGTAGTGCCCCCGCAGGAGCTTTCTTT
>many|TRBV19|TRBD1|TRBJ1-5
CASSRTGAGNQPQHF
TGTGCCAGTAGTAGAACAGGGGCGGGCAATCAGCCCCAGCATTTT
>many|TRBV7-9|-|TRBJ1-1
CASSPPTRNTEAFF
TGTGCCAGCAGCCCCCCCACTAGGAACACTGAAGCTTTCTTT
>many|TRBV19|-|TRBJ1-1
CASSSVGGVMNTEAFF
TGTGCCAGTAGCTCCGTGGGAGGGGTGATGAACACTGAAGCTTTCTTT
>few|TRBV5-1|TRBD2|TRBJ2-7
CASSKLADYYEQYF
TGCGCCAGCAGCAAACTAGCGGACTACTACGAGCAGTACTTC
>many|TRBV4-3|TRBD2|TRBJ2-7
CASSQGASGYEQYF
TGCGCCAGCAGCCAAGGGGCTAGCGGCTACGAGCAGTACTTC
>many|TRBV7-3|TRBD2|TRBJ2-2
CASSLSLAGVGGELFF
TGTGCCAGCAGCTTAAGTCTCGCGGGAGTAGGCGGGGAGCTGTTTTTT
>few|TRBV9|TRBD2|TRBJ2-3
CASSPPSGFNTDTQYF
TGTGCCAGCAGCCCCCCTAGCGGTTTTAACACAGATACGCAGTATTTT
>many|TRBV6-1|TRBD1|TRBJ1-1
CASTEGQVTEAFF
TGTGCCAGCACCGAGGGACAGGTGACTGAAGCTTTCTTT
>few|TRBV4-1|TRBD2|TRBJ2-5
CASSRLDSGQETQYF
TGCGCCAGCAGCCGATTAGATAGCGGGCAAGAGACCCAGTACTTC
>few|TRBV7-2|TRBD2|TRBJ2-5
CASSRLAGGVQETQYF
TGTGCCAGCAGCCGACTAGCGGGAGGAGTCCAAGAGACCCAGTACTTC
>many|TRBV28|TRBD1|TRBJ1-1
CASSPVDRGLVSTEAFF
TGTGCCAGCAGCCCCGTGGACAGGGGGCTAGTGAGCACTGAAGCTTTCTTT
>-|TRBV9|TRBD1|TRBJ1-4
CASSVATYLPWDRASSTNEKLFF
TGTGCCAGCAGCGTAGCTACGTACCTCCCCTGGGACAGAGCCTCCTCAACTAATGAAAAACTGTTTTTT
>many|TRBV27|TRBD1|TRBJ2-7
CASGTGEWNEQYF
TGTGCCAGCGGGACAGGGGAGTGGAACGAGCAGTACTTC
>many|TRBV6-6|-|TRBJ2-7
CASSERLGYEQYF
TGTGCCAGCAGCGAACGACTAGGCTACGAGCAGTACTTC
>many|TRBV6-6|-|TRBJ1-3
CASSLAADTIYF
TGTGCCAGCAGTCTTGCCGCGGACACCATATATTTT
>many|TRBV18|TRBD1|TRBJ1-5
CASSDTGVRQPQHF
TGTGCCAGCTCAGATACAGGGGTGAGGCAGCCCCAGCATTTT